These T cell receptor beta chains were read from a single sample in a study of T cells of healthy individuals. TCRdb itself ran the 5' RACE reads through MiXCR, one entry per CDR3 protein. The profile covers around 63,000 distinct CDR3 sequences, with under 20% appearing a single time and approximately 4.8% taken by the ten largest. The receptors stem from a human donor in good health. Each CDR3 is given without its conserved first and last residue. The order of the fields is V gene, CDR3 length, J gene, CDR3 protein.

V gene: TRBV9
CDR3 length: 11
J gene: TRBJ2-4
CDR3 protein: ASSVGVADIQY

V gene: TRBV4-2
CDR3 length: 17
J gene: TRBJ2-1
CDR3 protein: ASSQEGLAGFGSYNEQF

V gene: TRBV7-3
CDR3 length: 12
J gene: TRBJ2-6
CDR3 protein: ASSLDSGANVLT

V gene: TRBV28
CDR3 length: 10
J gene: TRBJ2-7
CDR3 protein: ASSVTWYEQY

V gene: TRBV5-1
CDR3 length: 14
J gene: TRBJ2-3
CDR3 protein: ASSAGLAGGPDTQY

V gene: TRBV4-1
CDR3 length: 13
J gene: TRBJ2-5
CDR3 protein: ASSQPDRLQETQY

V gene: TRBV29-1
CDR3 length: 12
J gene: TRBJ2-7
CDR3 protein: SIAEGYSSYEQY

V gene: TRBV29-1
CDR3 length: 11
J gene: TRBJ2-7
CDR3 protein: SVVRADSYEQY

V gene: TRBV12-3/TRBV12-4
CDR3 length: 14
J gene: TRBJ1-4
CDR3 protein: ASSSGTGGFSRKLF

V gene: TRBV11-2
CDR3 length: 12
J gene: TRBJ2-5
CDR3 protein: ASSFEAIQETQY

V gene: TRBV19
CDR3 length: 11
J gene: TRBJ2-7
CDR3 protein: ASMGLASLEQY

V gene: TRBV5-1
CDR3 length: 14
J gene: TRBJ2-1
CDR3 protein: ASSLEGAGGYNEQF

V gene: TRBV5-4
CDR3 length: 10
J gene: TRBJ2-5
CDR3 protein: ASSWDRETQY

V gene: TRBV27
CDR3 length: 12
J gene: TRBJ2-1
CDR3 protein: ASSFGSGRGEQF

V gene: TRBV5-4
CDR3 length: 12
J gene: TRBJ2-3
CDR3 protein: ASSRQATTDTQY

V gene: TRBV7-9
CDR3 length: 11
J gene: TRBJ2-3
CDR3 protein: ASESGSPDTQY

V gene: TRBV21-1
CDR3 length: 11
J gene: TRBJ2-3
CDR3 protein: ASSLGAGDTQY

V gene: TRBV3-1
CDR3 length: 15
J gene: TRBJ2-5
CDR3 protein: ASSQGAGGIGQETQY

V gene: TRBV7-8
CDR3 length: 16
J gene: TRBJ1-4
CDR3 protein: ASSPVGGGMSPNEKLF

V gene: TRBV4-1
CDR3 length: 14
J gene: TRBJ2-7
CDR3 protein: ASSQTPGQGPYEQY

V gene: TRBV5-1
CDR3 length: 13
J gene: TRBJ1-4
CDR3 protein: ASSLDGATNEKLF

V gene: TRBV20-1
CDR3 length: 11
J gene: TRBJ1-1
CDR3 protein: SAATVAQTEAF

V gene: TRBV29-1
CDR3 length: 10
J gene: TRBJ2-7
CDR3 protein: SASGGYDEQY

V gene: TRBV27
CDR3 length: 13
J gene: TRBJ1-6
CDR3 protein: ASSLLLTDNSPLH

V gene: TRBV28
CDR3 length: 13
J gene: TRBJ2-5
CDR3 protein: ASRPPQRVQETQY

V gene: TRBV18
CDR3 length: 12
J gene: TRBJ1-4
CDR3 protein: ASSQSATNEKLF

V gene: TRBV7-2
CDR3 length: 14
J gene: TRBJ2-2
CDR3 protein: ASCLYSGRTTGELF

V gene: TRBV20-1
CDR3 length: 9
J gene: TRBJ1-1
CDR3 protein: SARLNTEAF

V gene: TRBV6-2/TRBV6-3
CDR3 length: 14
J gene: TRBJ2-3
CDR3 protein: ASSYTGSWGTDTQY

V gene: TRBV27
CDR3 length: 13
J gene: TRBJ1-5
CDR3 protein: ASRAGTLSNQPQH

V gene: TRBV12-3/TRBV12-4
CDR3 length: 14
J gene: TRBJ2-1
CDR3 protein: ASSPARLVRGYEQF

V gene: TRBV7-2
CDR3 length: 12
J gene: TRBJ1-1
CDR3 protein: ASSLRNLNTEAF

V gene: TRBV28
CDR3 length: 14
J gene: TRBJ2-7
CDR3 protein: ASINTGPGYNYEQY

V gene: TRBV12-3/TRBV12-4
CDR3 length: 11
J gene: TRBJ2-3
CDR3 protein: ASSFLATDTQY

V gene: TRBV3-1
CDR3 length: 12
J gene: TRBJ2-4
CDR3 protein: ASSREPAQNIQY

V gene: TRBV9
CDR3 length: 14
J gene: TRBJ2-3
CDR3 protein: ASSSSTGESTDTQY

V gene: TRBV6-1
CDR3 length: 13
J gene: TRBJ2-5
CDR3 protein: ATLPRRQGQETQY

V gene: TRBV18
CDR3 length: 15
J gene: TRBJ2-1
CDR3 protein: ASSPPPRLAGSNEQF

V gene: TRBV10-3
CDR3 length: 11
J gene: TRBJ2-7
CDR3 protein: AISEGQVNEQY

V gene: TRBV20-1
CDR3 length: 11
J gene: TRBJ1-1
CDR3 protein: RALGGAGTEAF

V gene: TRBV7-2
CDR3 length: 12
J gene: TRBJ2-4
CDR3 protein: ASSYGTSGNIQY

V gene: TRBV2
CDR3 length: 13
J gene: TRBJ1-6
CDR3 protein: ASTLSGLYNSPLH